The 27 T cell receptor beta chains below were found in one sample sequenced in a study of blood T cell repertoires in COVID-19. Only in-frame clones appear in the TCRdb table, and some are missing; sequencing was by immunoSEQ multiplex PCR. The table includes approximately 450,000 clones, 75% to 90% detected once. Sequenced: peripheral blood. These receptor sequences come from a woman aged 25 to 45 with acute or convalescent COVID-19.

The chain combines TRBV7-9 with TRBJ2-6; D possibly corresponds to TRBD1 (5 bases). V was pared by 3 bases and J by 2 bases, with 17 bases between. There are 18 residues in the CDR3. Looked up from germline, CDR1 is SEHNR and CDR2 is FQNEAQ (reference sequence). CDR3: CASSLPKPGSTGANVLTF. In DNA form, the CDR3 reads TGTGCCAGCAGCTTGCCGAAGCCAGGGTCTACTGGGGCCAACGTCCTGACTTTC.

The chain joins TRBV28 to TRBJ1-1, with 7 bases fitting TRBD1. V lost 7 bases and J lost 0; bases outside the gene matches: 8. Germline values: CDR1 MDHEN, CDR2 SYDVKM. CDR3 size: 15 residues. DNA for the CDR3: TGTGCCAGCAAGCAGACAGGGATCATGAACACTGAAGCTTTCTTT. This encodes CASKQTGIMNTEAFF.

J is TRBJ2-7 and V is TRBV20-1; D may be TRBD1 (6 bases). The CDR3 loop spans 11 amino acids. V lost 5 bases, J lost 3 bases, and 8 bases lay in between. CDR1 DFQATT and CDR2 SNEGSKA come from the germline V gene (reference sequence). CDR3 region: CSAWTDYEQYF. For the CDR3, the DNA is TGCAGTGCTTGGACAGACTACGAGCAGTACTTC.

The V gene is TRBV27, the J gene TRBJ1-1; no firm D call. The CDR3 covers 13 residues. Germline loops: CDR1 MNHEY, CDR2 SMNVEV (reference sequence). Trimming took off 6 bases at V and 7 bases at J, with 15 bases between the two ends. CDR3 in DNA: TGTGCCAGCAGCAATGGCCTATACAGTGAAGCTTTCTTT. Amino acid sequence: CASSNGLYSEAFF.

The CDR3 bases are TGTGCCAGCAGTTTAACCCCAGCGCGGGGGGCCTACAATGAGCAGTTCTTC. Residues: CASSLTPARGAYNEQFF. The chain carries TRBV27 and TRBJ2-1; TRBD2 matches at 8 bases. The CDR3 spans 17 residues. The V and J ends lost 2 bases and 2 bases, in that order; junction bases with no gene match: 8. CDR1 is MNHEY and CDR2 is SMNVEV in the germline V gene (reference sequence).

CDR3 residues: CASSNWTGTGELSYNSPLHF. In DNA, the CDR3 is TGTGCCAGCAGCAATTGGACCGGGACAGGGGAACTCTCCTATAATTCACCCCTCCACTTT. The chain recombines TRBV21-1 with TRBJ1-6; TRBD1 was called by the table and not checked on the DNA. TRBV21-1 counts as a pseudogene. This CDR3 comprises 20 residues.

The genes are TRBV5-4 and TRBJ2-7; 7 bases are shared with TRBD1. The V gene end was trimmed by 3 bases and the J gene end by 3 bases; junction bases not matched to a gene: 3. CDR3 length equals 13 residues. The germline CDR1 and CDR2 sequences are SGHNT and YYREEE (reference sequence). The CDR3 is CASSWDRNYEQYF. CDR3 DNA sequence: TGTGCCAGCAGCTGGGACAGAAACTACGAGCAGTACTTC.

The sample holds one count of this clone. The chain carries TRBV10-3 and TRBJ2-7, with D maybe TRBD2 (5 bases). This CDR3 has 12 residues. CDR1 and CDR2 from the germline V gene are ENHRY and SYGVKD. The ends were cut back, 8 bases at V and 4 bases at J, with 12 bases in the middle. CDR3 sequence (DNA): TGTGCCATCGGACGGGGATCGTACGAGCAGTACTTC. It codes for CAIGRGSYEQYF.

With respect to this clone: Other DNA sequences in this specimen translate into the identical CDR3. This chain uses TRBV18 with TRBJ2-2; 12 bases line up with TRBD1. The CDR3 is 16 residues long. From germline, CDR1 is KGHSH and CDR2 LQKENI. V lost 6 bases to trimming and J lost 3 bases; unmatched junction nucleotides: 5. CDR3 protein: CASSPGQGAYTGELFF. DNA for the CDR3: TGTGCCAGCTCGCCGGGACAGGGGGCTTACACCGGGGAGCTGTTTTTT.

A note on this clone: Other DNA sequences in the same sample also yield this CDR3. The chain links TRBV30 to TRBJ1-1; perhaps TRBD1 as D (5 bases). This CDR3 is built from 13 residues. V lost 2 bases and J 1 base, leaving 8 bases between the germline ends. Germline assignment: CDR1 GTSNPN and CDR2 SVGIG (reference sequence). The CDR3 protein is CAWSQDRNTEAFF. CDR3 DNA sequence: TGTGCCTGGAGTCAAGACAGGAACACTGAAGCTTTCTTT.

The chain recombines TRBV5-1 with TRBJ2-1; D is perhaps TRBD1 (6 bases). Germline V CDR1 and CDR2: SGHRS, YFSETQ. V lost 3 bases and J lost 7, with 11 bases in between. The length of the CDR3 is 13 residues. The CDR3 region is CASSWIQGNEQFF. DNA for the CDR3: TGCGCCAGCAGCTGGATACAGGGAAATGAGCAGTTCTTC.

V is TRBV16 and J is TRBJ2-1; 11 nucleotides agree with TRBD1. The CDR3 loop spans 17 amino acids. The trim removed 0 bases at V and 4 bases at J, leaving 5 bases unmatched. Looked up from germline, CDR1 is KGHSY and CDR2 is FQNENV. CDR3 loop: CASSQSRGQGGYNEQFF. In DNA, the CDR3 is TGTGCCAGCAGCCAATCGAGGGGACAGGGGGGATACAATGAGCAGTTCTTC.

J is TRBJ2-7 and V is TRBV28, with a possible D match to TRBD2 (7 bases). Germline V gene sequence: CDR1 MDHEN, CDR2 SYDVKM. The ends were cut back, 5 bases at V and 7 bases at J, with 18 bases in the middle. The CDR3 is 14 amino acids. DNA for the CDR3: TGTGCCAGCAGTCCCCCGGGGGGCGCCGGGGAGCAGTACTTC. Its translation is CASSPPGGAGEQYF.

The chain links TRBV30 to TRBJ2-5; TRBD1 agrees at 8 bases. V lost 1 base, J lost 3 bases, and 4 bases stayed unmatched. The germline V gene has CDR1 GTSNPN and CDR2 SVGIG (reference sequence). The CDR3 consists of 14 residues. Written as DNA, the CDR3 is TGTGCCTGGAGTGGACAGGGGATTGAAGAGACCCAGTACTTC. Translating gives CAWSGQGIEETQYF.

J is TRBJ1-1 and V is TRBV6-5, with D perhaps TRBD1 (5 bases). Germline CDR1 reads MNHEY; CDR2 reads SVGAGI. The V end lost 0 bases, the J end lost 6 bases, and 8 bases lay between the germline ends. The length of the CDR3 is 13 residues. The CDR3 sequence: CASSYSRESEAFF. As DNA, the CDR3 is TGTGCCAGCAGTTACTCCAGGGAATCTGAAGCTTTCTTT.

The chain uses TRBV2 and TRBJ1-6, with D possibly matching TRBD1 (6 bases). Trimming took 6 bases from V and 15 from J, leaving 18 bases between them. The CDR3 consists of 13 residues. Germline assignment: CDR1 SNHLY and CDR2 FYNNEI. The CDR3 reads CASRDTGRWGLHF. For the CDR3, the DNA is TGTGCCAGCAGGGATACAGGGCGATGGGGCCTCCACTTT.

The V and J genes are TRBV5-1 and TRBJ2-3; TRBD1 matches 10 bases. The CDR3 length is 15 residues. The germline CDR1 and CDR2 sequences are SGHRS and YFSETQ. V shed 2 bases, J shed 4 bases, and the junction held 4 bases outside the gene matches. This chain's CDR3 is CASSFRDRGADTQYF. In DNA form, the CDR3 reads TGCGCCAGCAGCTTCCGGGACAGGGGTGCAGATACGCAGTATTTT.

The chain uses TRBV14 and TRBJ2-1; no definite D call. The CDR3 loop spans 15 amino acids. The germline CDR1 and CDR2 sequences are SGHDN and FVKESK. Trimming pared 2 bases from V and 8 bases from J, leaving 16 bases between. DNA of the CDR3: TGTGCCAGCAGCCAAAATCGACTCCATGGCGATGAGCAGTTCTTC. This codes for CASSQNRLHGDEQFF.

This clone was seen just once. V is TRBV6-2 or TRBV6-3 and J is TRBJ1-5; 8 positions match TRBD1. The CDR3 runs 16 residues. Per germline, CDR1 MNHEY and CDR2 SVGEGT. Trimming took 3 bases from V and 7 from J; bases not matched to a gene: 11. CDR3 residues: CASSYGARDRLQPQHF. CDR3 DNA sequence: TGTGCCAGCAGTTATGGGGCCAGGGACAGGTTACAGCCCCAGCATTTT.

This chain uses TRBV7-3 with TRBJ2-1, with 8 bases matching TRBD2. CDR1 is SGHTA and CDR2 is FQGTGA in the germline V gene. V lost 8 bases, J lost 0 bases, and 12 bases stayed unmatched. The CDR3 is 17 residues long. As DNA, the CDR3 is TGTGCCAGCGCGCCGGGGGGGCCTTCAAGCTCCTACAATGAGCAGTTCTTC. This encodes CASAPGGPSSSYNEQFF.

V and J are TRBV10-2 and TRBJ1-2; 7 bases align to TRBD1. CDR1 is WSHSY and CDR2 is SAAADI in the germline V gene. The ends lost 10 bases at V and 2 bases at J; junction bases unmatched: 4. The CDR3 covers 12 residues. The CDR3 sequence is CAIKTGNYGYTF. Here the CDR3 DNA reads TGCGCCATTAAGACAGGGAACTATGGCTACACCTTC.

The chain combines TRBV6-5 with TRBJ2-1; possibly TRBD1 for D (6 bases). Germline CDR1 and CDR2: MNHEY and SVGAGI. The CDR3 length is 15 residues. The V gene lost 2 bases and the J gene lost 0 bases, with 8 bases spanning the gap. DNA of the CDR3: TGTGCCAGCAGTTACACAGGGAGCTCCTACAATGAGCAGTTCTTC. This sequence encodes CASSYTGSSYNEQFF.

The gene calls are TRBV5-1 and TRBJ2-3; unclear D gene. The CDR3 covers 15 residues. V was pared by 5 bases and J by 2 bases, with 15 bases between. Germline CDR1 SGHRS, CDR2 YFSETQ. The CDR3, as DNA: TGCGCCAGCAGAACCCTTGCCCAGGCCACAGATACGCAGTATTTT. This codes for CASRTLAQATDTQYF.

The chain couples TRBV29-1 to TRBJ1-2, with 7 bases matching TRBD1. The CDR3 has 12 residues. J lost 7 bases, V lost 3 bases, and 5 bases had no gene match. CDR1 is SQVTM, CDR2 ANQGSEA, per germline. This chain's CDR3 is CSVDWDRGGYTF. The CDR3 DNA follows: TGCAGCGTTGACTGGGACAGAGGTGGCTACACCTTC. Filled out from reference TRBV29-1 and TRBJ1-2, the complete variable domain reads SAVISQKPSRDICQRGTSLTIQCQVDSQVTMMFWYRQQPGQSLTLIATANQGSEATYESGFVIDKFPISRPNLTFSTLTVSNMSPEDSSIYLCSVDWDRGGYTFGSGTRLTVV.

V and J are TRBV7-3 and TRBJ2-2, with a possible D match to TRBD2 (6 bases). CDR1 is SGHTA, CDR2 FQGTGA, per germline. The CDR3 covers 17 residues. V was pared by 1 base and J by 5 bases, with 17 bases between. In DNA, the CDR3 is TGTGCCAGCAGCTTAATTCGGGTAGCGGTGGAGACCGGGGAGCTGTTTTTT. It yields the protein CASSLIRVAVETGELFF.

The chain recombines TRBV4-1 with TRBJ1-1; the D gene is possibly TRBD1 (6 bases). There are 12 residues in the CDR3. The germline CDR1 and CDR2 sequences are MGHRA and YSYEKL. Trimming took off 10 bases at V and 0 bases at J, with 9 bases between the two ends. The CDR3 protein is CATGQMNTEAFF. In DNA, the CDR3 is TGCGCCACCGGACAGATGAACACTGAAGCTTTCTTT.

The chain couples TRBV6-5 to TRBJ2-7, with no clear D. CDR1 is MNHEY and CDR2 is SVGAGI in the germline V gene. Trimming stripped 0 bases from V and 1 base from J, with 10 bases between. The CDR3 contains 15 residues. CDR3: CASSYSGSSSYEQYF. The CDR3 bases are TGTGCCAGCAGTTACTCGGGCTCTTCTTCCTACGAGCAGTACTTC.